A single T cell receptor (beta chain) is shown here with its context. This sample was included in a study of blood T cell repertoires in COVID-19. This CDR3 has 15 amino acids. Trimming cost V 1 base and J 6 bases, with 13 bases left between them. From germline, CDR1 is SGHRS and CDR2 YFSETQ. Measured with immunoSEQ multiplex PCR; TCRdb has only the in-frame clones, and not every one. This table has 140,000 to 150,000 clones, around 78% appearing once. V and J are TRBV5-1 and TRBJ2-2, with a weak D call TRBD1 (5 bases). The specimen was peripheral blood. This clonotype originated in a woman aged 60-75 years with acute or convalescent COVID-19. The CDR3 protein is CASSLSAGLAGELFF. Here the CDR3 DNA reads TGCGCCAGCAGCTTGTCTGCAGGGCTGGCCGGGGAGCTGTTTTTT.